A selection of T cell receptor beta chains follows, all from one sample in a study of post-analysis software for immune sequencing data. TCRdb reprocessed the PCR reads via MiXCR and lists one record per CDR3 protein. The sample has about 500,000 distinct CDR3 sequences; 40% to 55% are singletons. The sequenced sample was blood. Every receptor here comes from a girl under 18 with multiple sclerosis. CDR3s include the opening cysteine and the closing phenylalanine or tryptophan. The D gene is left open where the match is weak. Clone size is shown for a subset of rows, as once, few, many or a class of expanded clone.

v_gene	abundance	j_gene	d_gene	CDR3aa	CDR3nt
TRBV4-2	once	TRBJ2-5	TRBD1	CASSQDGTGGYNEQYF	TGTGCCAGCAGCCAAGATGGGACAGGGGGCTACAATGAGCAGTACTTC
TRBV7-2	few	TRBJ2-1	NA	CASSRPFGRGNEQFF	TGTGCCAGCAGCCGCCCCTTTGGACGGGGAAATGAGCAGTTCTTC
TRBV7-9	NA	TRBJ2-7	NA	CASSYRPYEQYF	TGTGCCAGCAGCTACCGACCCTACGAGCAGTACTTC
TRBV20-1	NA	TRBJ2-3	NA	CSALKRADTDTQYF	TGCAGTGCTCTCAAAAGAGCGGACACAGATACGCAGTATTTT
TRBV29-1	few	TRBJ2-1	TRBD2	CSVKTSGYNEQFF	TGCAGCGTTAAGACTAGCGGGTACAATGAGCAGTTCTTC
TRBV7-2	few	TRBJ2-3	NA	CASRGDGSSTDTQYF	TGTGCCAGCAGGGGGGACGGCTCTAGCACAGATACGCAGTATTTT
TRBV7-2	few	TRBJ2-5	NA	CASSLVEGWGQETQYF	TGTGCCAGCAGCTTAGTTGAGGGTTGGGGACAAGAGACCCAGTACTTC
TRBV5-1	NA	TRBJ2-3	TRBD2	CASSLDGTAGVDTQYF	TGCGCCAGCAGCTTGGATGGGACCGCGGGAGTCGATACGCAGTATTTT
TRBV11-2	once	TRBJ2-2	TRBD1	CASSWDRVDTGELFF	TGTGCCAGCAGCTGGGACAGGGTAGACACCGGGGAGCTGTTTTTT
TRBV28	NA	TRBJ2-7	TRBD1	CASSSYGTGGRNEQYF	TGTGCCAGTAGTTCATACGGGACAGGGGGCCGGAACGAGCAGTACTTC
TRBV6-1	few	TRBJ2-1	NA	CASSRGGDNEQFF	TGTGCCAGCAGTCGAGGGGGGGACAATGAGCAGTTCTTC
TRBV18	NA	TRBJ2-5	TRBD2	CASSHRITSGSQETQYF	TGTGCCAGCTCCCACCGGATTACTAGCGGCAGTCAAGAGACCCAGTACTTC
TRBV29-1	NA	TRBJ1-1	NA	CSAKNTEAFF	TGCAGCGCGAAAAACACTGAAGCTTTCTTT
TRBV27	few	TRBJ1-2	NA	CASSLHGKSNYGYTF	TGTGCCAGCAGTTTACACGGGAAAAGTAACTATGGCTACACCTTC
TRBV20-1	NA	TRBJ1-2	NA	CSASPQGLHGYTF	TGCAGTGCTAGCCCCCAAGGCCTCCATGGCTACACCTTC
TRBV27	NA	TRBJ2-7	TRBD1	CASGQGRSYEQYF	TGTGCCAGCGGACAGGGAAGGTCCTACGAGCAGTACTTC
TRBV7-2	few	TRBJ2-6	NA	CASSPVPGSGANVLTF	TGTGCCAGCAGCCCTGTACCGGGGTCTGGGGCCAACGTCCTGACTTTC
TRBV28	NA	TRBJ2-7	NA	CASSPRDEQYF	TGTGCCAGCAGTCCCCGAGACGAGCAGTACTTC
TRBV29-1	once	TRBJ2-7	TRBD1	CSVETRGLFYEQYF	TGCAGCGTTGAAACCAGGGGGCTATTCTACGAGCAGTACTTC
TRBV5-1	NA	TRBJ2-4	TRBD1	CASSPGQGTVREQYF	TGCGCCAGCAGCCCGGGACAGGGCACAGTCCGGGAGCAGTACTTC
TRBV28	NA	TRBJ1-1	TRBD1	CASSPTGYNVDTEAFF	TGTGCCAGCAGCCCGACAGGGTATAACGTGGACACTGAAGCTTTCTTT
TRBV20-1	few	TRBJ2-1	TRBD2	CSVTRTSGRAVVYNEQFF	TGCAGTGTCACCAGGACTAGCGGGAGGGCCGTGGTTTACAATGAGCAGTTCTTC
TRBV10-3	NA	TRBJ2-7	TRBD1	CAISGQGPSYEQYF	TGTGCCATCAGTGGACAGGGGCCCTCCTACGAGCAGTACTTC
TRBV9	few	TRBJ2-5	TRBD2	CASSLTSGDQETQYF	TGTGCCAGCAGCTTGACTAGCGGGGATCAAGAGACCCAGTACTTC
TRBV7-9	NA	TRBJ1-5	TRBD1	CASSSLDRGAYQPQHF	TGTGCCAGCAGCTCCCTAGACAGGGGCGCGTATCAGCCCCAGCATTTT
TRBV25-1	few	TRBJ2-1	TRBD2	CASSEWGGRGYNEQFF	TGTGCCAGCAGTGAATGGGGCGGGAGAGGCTACAATGAGCAGTTCTTC
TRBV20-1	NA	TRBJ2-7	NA	CRASTSGYNEQYF	TGCAGGGCAAGTACCTCGGGATATAACGAGCAGTACTTC
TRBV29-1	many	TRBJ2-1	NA	CRGTGGDNEQFF	TGCAGAGGTACCGGGGGCGACAATGAGCAGTTCTTC
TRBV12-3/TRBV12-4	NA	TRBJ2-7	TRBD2	CASSPGTSGRGFSYEQYF	TGTGCCAGCAGTCCCGGGACTAGCGGGAGGGGATTCTCCTACGAGCAGTACTTC
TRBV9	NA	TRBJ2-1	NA	CASSASESSYNEQFF	TGTGCCAGCAGCGCTTCTGAGAGCTCCTACAATGAGCAGTTCTTC
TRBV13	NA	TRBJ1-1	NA	CASSPLGEMNTEAFF	TGTGCCAGCAGCCCCCTTGGGGAGATGAACACTGAAGCTTTCTTT
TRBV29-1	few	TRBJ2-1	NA	CSGGQGPTGEQFF	TGCAGCGGGGGGCAGGGCCCTACGGGGGAGCAGTTCTTC
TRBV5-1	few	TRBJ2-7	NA	CASSGDKSYEQYF	TGCGCCAGCAGCGGGGACAAGTCCTACGAGCAGTACTTC
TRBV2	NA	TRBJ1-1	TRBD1	CASSEGQGAFF	TGTGCCAGCAGTGAGGGACAGGGGGCTTTCTTT
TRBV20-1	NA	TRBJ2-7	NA	CSARMSGATYEQYF	TGCAGTGCTAGGATGTCAGGGGCGACCTACGAGCAGTACTTC
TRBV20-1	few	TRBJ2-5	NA	CSARRPAGETQYF	TGCAGTGCTAGACGGCCGGCAGGGGAGACCCAGTACTTC
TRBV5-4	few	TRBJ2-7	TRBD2	CASTTLAGDPHEQYF	TGTGCCAGCACAACCTTAGCGGGAGACCCCCACGAGCAGTACTTC
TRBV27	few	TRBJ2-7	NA	CASSLSKVSYEQYF	TGTGCCAGCAGTTTATCAAAGGTGTCCTACGAGCAGTACTTC
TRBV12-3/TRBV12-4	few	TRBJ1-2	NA	CASSLRRGYGYTF	TGTGCCAGCAGTTTACGGCGGGGCTATGGCTACACCTTC
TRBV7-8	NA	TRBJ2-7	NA	CASSPGALLEQYF	TGTGCCAGCAGCCCGGGAGCCCTCCTCGAGCAGTACTTC